These 18 T cell receptor beta chains came from one sample sequenced in a study of cytomegalovirus exposure and HLA in healthy donors. The PCR used 60 Vbeta and 13 Jbeta primers. Libraries were prepared by immunoSEQ multiplex PCR; TCRdb keeps only in-frame clonotypes and omits some of them. The sample includes 170,000 or so clones, more than 80% seen only once; the top ten take 4.8%. The sample consisted of PBMCs. The receptors stem from a man aged 18 to 35 in good health and CMV-seronegative.

The chain links TRBV10-3 to TRBJ1-4, with unresolved D. The CDR3 has 15 residues. Per the germline V gene, CDR1 is ENHRY and CDR2 is SYGVKD. V lost 2 bases and J 3 bases, leaving 10 bases between the germline ends. CDR3 sequence (DNA): TGTGCCATCAGTGAGCCGGCGGGTGCTAATGAAAAACTGTTTTTT. Its translation is CAISEPAGANEKLFF.

V is TRBV28 and J is TRBJ1-1; a weak D match, TRBD1 (6 bases). CDR1 MDHEN and CDR2 SYDVKM come from the germline V gene. This CDR3 spans 16 amino acids. The V end was cut by 3 bases, the J end by 1 base, with 15 bases between. The CDR3, as DNA: TGTGCCAGCAGTTTGGCGACCGGACAGAGGAACACTGAAGCTTTCTTT. Translated: CASSLATGQRNTEAFF.

This rearrangement joins TRBV11-2 to TRBJ2-7, with 7 bases aligning to TRBD1. Germline loops: CDR1 SGHAT, CDR2 FQNNGV. CDR3 length equals 13 residues. V shed 5 bases and J 2 bases; nucleotides not matched to a gene: 3. CDR3 protein: CASSKGGAYEQYF. Here the CDR3 DNA reads TGTGCCAGCAGCAAAGGGGGCGCCTACGAGCAGTACTTC.

This clone was counted once. The chain is built from TRBV9 and TRBJ2-1, with D possibly being TRBD2 (6 bases). V was cut by 1 base and J by 0 bases, with 14 bases left in between. CDR1 is SGDLS and CDR2 is YYNGEE in the germline V gene. The CDR3 is made up of 17 amino acids. The CDR3 here is CASSVQGGQISYNEQFF. CDR3 nucleotide sequence: TGTGCCAGCAGCGTACAGGGAGGCCAAATCTCCTACAATGAGCAGTTCTTC. Drawing the rest from reference TRBV9 and TRBJ2-1, the complete variable domain is DSGVTQTPKHLITATGQRVTLRCSPRSGDLSVYWYQQSLDQGLQFLIQYYNGEERAKGNILERFSAQQFPDLHSELNLSSLELGDSALYFCASSVQGGQISYNEQFFGPGTRLTVL.

This chain joins TRBV7-3 and TRBJ2-1; TRBD2 agrees at 15 bases. There are 16 residues in the CDR3. Trimming removed 3 bases from V and 9 bases from J; junction bases left unmatched: 6. In germline, CDR1 is SGHTA, CDR2 FQGTGA. CDR3 bases: TGTGCCAGCAGCTTGGAGGGACTAGCGGGAGGAAGTGAGCAGTTCTTC. It is translated as CASSLEGLAGGSEQFF. Using reference TRBV7-3 and TRBJ2-1 for the parts outside the CDR3, the full variable domain is GAGVSQTPSNKVTEKGKYVELRCDPISGHTALYWYRQSLGQGPEFLIYFQGTGAADDSGLPNDRFFAVRPEGSVSTLKIQRTERGDSAVYLCASSLEGLAGGSEQFFGPGTRLTVL.

This clone came up a few times. The chain couples TRBV6-5 to TRBJ1-5, with a possible D match to TRBD1 (5 bases). With 0 bases removed from V and 6 bases from J, the gap between germline ends came to 9 bases. CDR1 MNHEY and CDR2 SVGAGI come from the germline V gene. This CDR3 contains 14 residues. CDR3 amino acids: CASSYSQEGQPQHF. The CDR3 DNA reads TGTGCCAGCAGTTACTCACAGGAGGGTCAGCCCCAGCATTTT.

This sequence joins TRBV13 and TRBJ2-7; no clear D. The length of the CDR3 is 14 residues. Per germline, CDR1 PRHDT and CDR2 FYEKMQ (reference sequence). Trimming removed 4 bases from V and 7 bases from J, with 17 bases in between. DNA of the CDR3: TGTGCCAGCAGCTGGCAGGCCCAACTTGGGGAGCAGTACTTC. Translating gives CASSWQAQLGEQYF.

The J gene is TRBJ2-7, the V gene TRBV29-1, with D perhaps TRBD1 (6 bases). The CDR3 covers 13 residues. Trimming cost V 5 bases and J 0 bases, with 11 bases left between them. CDR1 is SQVTM and CDR2 is ANQGSEA in the germline V gene. CDR3 region: CSVKTGSSYEQYF. In DNA form, the CDR3 reads TGCAGCGTTAAGACAGGAAGCTCCTACGAGCAGTACTTC.

Comment on this clone: This CDR3 is also generated by other DNA sequences in the sample. V and J are TRBV5-1 and TRBJ2-7; 10 nucleotides agree with TRBD1. Per the germline V gene, CDR1 is SGHRS and CDR2 is YFSETQ. Losses at the gene ends were 4 bases for V and 2 bases for J; bases not matched to a gene: 3. This CDR3 spans 14 amino acids. The CDR3 sequence is CASSPGTGAYEQYF. CDR3 DNA: TGCGCCAGCAGCCCAGGGACAGGGGCCTACGAGCAGTACTTC.

V gene TRBV30 combines with J gene TRBJ2-5; D not resolved. From germline, CDR1 is GTSNPN and CDR2 SVGIG (reference sequence). There are 15 residues in the CDR3. Trimming cost V 3 bases and J 5 bases, with 19 bases left between them. The CDR3 region is CAWRPPRGLGETQYF. Written as DNA, the CDR3 is TGTGCCTGGAGACCCCCACGCGGCCTCGGGGAGACCCAGTACTTC.

The rearrangement uses TRBV19 and TRBJ1-2; D gene unclear. Germline values: CDR1 LNHDA, CDR2 SQIVND (reference sequence). The CDR3 consists of 15 residues. V was trimmed by 7 bases and J by 4 bases, leaving 19 bases between them. This CDR3 is CASNQPGSSSYGYTF. The CDR3 region has the DNA TGTGCCAGTAATCAGCCGGGATCCTCAAGCTATGGCTACACCTTC.

The rearrangement joins TRBV19 to TRBJ1-1; the D gene is possibly TRBD1 (6 bases). The CDR3 length is 12 residues. V was trimmed by 1 base and J by 11 bases, leaving 11 bases between them. Germline V gene data show CDR1 as LNHDA and CDR2 as SQIVND (reference sequence). In DNA form, the CDR3 reads TGTGCCAGTAGTATAGTCGCAGGGGCGGCTTTCTTT. This translates into CASSIVAGAAFF.

The chain couples TRBV11-3 to TRBJ1-1, with D perhaps TRBD1 (5 bases). The V gene's germline CDR1 is SGHNT and CDR2 YENEEA. The V and J ends lost 2 bases and 4 bases respectively, with 8 bases between them. The CDR3 sequence is 13 residues long. As DNA, the CDR3 is TGTGCCAGCAGCTTAAGGCAGGGCACTGAAGCTTTCTTT. Translation gives CASSLRQGTEAFF.

In its sample, this clone was seen once. This chain links TRBV28 with TRBJ2-1, with 8 bases that match TRBD2. The germline gives CDR1 MDHEN, CDR2 SYDVKM. V shed 2 bases, J shed 3 bases, and the junction held 6 bases outside the gene matches. This CDR3 is 16 amino acids long. CDR3 nucleotides: TGTGCCAGCAGTTTACGGGGGACTAGTCTCTACAATGAGCAGTTCTTC. Protein product: CASSLRGTSLYNEQFF.

This sequence joins TRBV2 and TRBJ2-4; 7 nucleotides agree with TRBD1. The CDR3 has 15 residues. Germline V gene sequence: CDR1 SNHLY, CDR2 FYNNEI. V shed 1 base, J shed 10 bases, and the junction held 10 bases outside the gene matches. The CDR3 DNA reads as TGTGCCAGCAGTGAAGGACAGGGCTTAAAACCGATTCAGTACTTC. Its protein is CASSEGQGLKPIQYF.

The chain couples TRBV28 to TRBJ2-3, with TRBD2 matching over 7 bases. Per the germline V gene, CDR1 is MDHEN and CDR2 is SYDVKM. The CDR3 consists of 14 residues. V lost 5 bases to trimming and J lost 4 bases; unmatched junction nucleotides: 6. The CDR3 coding sequence is TGTGCCAGCAGTGTGGGAGGGAGGGCAGATACGCAGTATTTT. Encoded protein: CASSVGGRADTQYF.

This clone has more than one count but fewer than ten. This sequence joins TRBV4-3 and TRBJ1-3; D gene uncertain. Germline CDR1 LGHNA, CDR2 YSLEER. The V gene lost 0 bases and the J gene lost 2 bases, with 14 bases spanning the gap. The CDR3 covers 17 residues. CDR3 nucleotide sequence: TGCGCCAGCAGCCAAGATCGGAGAGGAGGGCCTGGAAACACCATATATTTT. Its protein product is CASSQDRRGGPGNTIYF.

In nucleotides, the CDR3 is TGTGCCAGCAGCAGAACCGGAGCCCTGAGTTCACCCCTCCACTTT. Amino acid sequence: CASSRTGALSSPLHF. This chain joins TRBV9 and TRBJ1-6, with no clear D. CDR3 size: 15 residues. In germline, CDR1 is SGDLS, CDR2 YYNGEE. Trimming pared 4 bases from V and 9 bases from J, leaving 17 bases between.